The source of this T cell receptor beta chain is a study of blood T cell repertoires in COVID-19. Study-level information: T cells, B-cell-depleted T cells, or PBMCs provided the cDNA or gDNA that served as material.

It was during active infection that Seattle patients were enrolled and then longitudinally followed. Per the study methods: Reference gene primer amplification yielded estimated nucleated cell counts. Profiling relied on immunoSEQ multiplex PCR, and the TCRdb table lists in-frame clones only, not all of them. V and J calls and clone size are as listed in that table; D and trimming were resolved from the DNA. The sample holds 150,000 to 200,000 clones, 80% to 85% seen once. Germline loops: CDR1 LNHDA, CDR2 SQIVND (reference sequence). The CDR3 runs to 15 residues. The V and J ends lost 7 bases and 0 bases, in that order; junction bases with no gene match: 8.

The sequence derives from a woman in her 70s with COVID-19, enrolled during active disease. The sequencing sample was made of peripheral blood. The chain uses TRBV19 and TRBJ1-2, with 7 bases fitting TRBD1. CDR3 amino acids: CASTRGGSPNYGYTF. CDR3 coding DNA: TGTGCCAGTACCCGAGGGGGCTCCCCTAACTATGGCTACACCTTC.